This T cell receptor (beta chain) was documented in a study of blood T cell repertoires in COVID-19. Background on the study: PBMCs, B-cell-depleted T cells, or T cells provided the cDNA or gDNA that made up the material.

This table comes from immunoSEQ multiplex PCR, and its TCRdb copy is limited to in-frame clones, with some not included. The table includes 150,000 to 200,000 clones, roughly 80% detected once. Trimming removed 2 bases from V and 7 bases from J, with 18 bases in between. Germline loops: CDR1 SGHAT, CDR2 FQNNGV. The CDR3 is made up of 17 amino acids. Material: peripheral blood. V is TRBV11-2 and J is TRBJ1-6; D possibly corresponds to TRBD1 (5 bases). This clonotype originated in a woman between 70 and 85 years old with COVID-19, enrolled during active disease. The CDR3 bases are TGTGCCAGCAGCTTATCGAGCGGGGCAGGGCGGAATTCACCCCTCCACTTT. It is translated as CASSLSSGAGRNSPLHF.